The 18 T cell receptor beta chains reported below all come from one sample, sequenced in a study of blood T cell repertoires in COVID-19. Profiling relied on immunoSEQ multiplex PCR, and the TCRdb table lists in-frame clones only, not all of them. The sample consists of more than 85,000 clones, approximately 83% of them appearing once. The sequencing input was peripheral blood. Source of these receptors: a man aged 50 to 60 with acute or convalescent COVID-19.

This rearrangement joins TRBV10-2 to TRBJ1-6; TRBD1 matches 8 bases. Germline assignment: CDR1 WSHSY and CDR2 SAAADI. The junction had 16 bases not matched to a gene; V was cut back by 5 bases and J by 10 bases. This CDR3 is built from 17 residues. CDR3 nucleotide sequence: TGCGCCAGCAGTCTAATGACAGGGGAAGCGGATTGGTCACCCCTCCACTTT. Its translation: CASSLMTGEADWSPLHF.

The sample holds many counts of this clone. The rearrangement links TRBV5-1 to TRBJ1-1, with no clear D. Looked up from germline, CDR1 is SGHRS and CDR2 is YFSETQ. The CDR3 consists of 15 residues. Trimming removed 0 bases at V and 0 bases at J, with 9 bases between. CDR3 residues: CASSLAAGLNTEAFF. CDR3 in DNA: TGCGCCAGCAGCTTGGCGGCAGGATTGAACACTGAAGCTTTCTTT.

The rearrangement joins TRBV6-5 to TRBJ2-5; D is uncertain. This CDR3 region has 14 residues. Germline CDR1 MNHEY, CDR2 SVGAGI. V lost 5 bases and J lost 4, with 14 bases in between. The CDR3 protein is CASSLWAKGETQYF. CDR3 sequence (DNA): TGTGCCAGCAGTCTGTGGGCCAAAGGAGAGACCCAGTACTTC.

This clone was detected only once. The chain carries TRBV4-2 and TRBJ2-2; 11 bases match TRBD2. Germline V gives CDR1 LGHNA, CDR2 YNFKEQ. J was trimmed by 2 bases and V by 5 bases; bases with no gene match: 10. This CDR3 comprises 18 residues. CDR3 in amino acids: CASSKRPGLAVNTGELFF. As DNA, the CDR3 is TGTGCCAGCAGCAAAAGGCCGGGACTAGCGGTTAACACCGGGGAGCTGTTTTTT.

The V call is TRBV7-3, the J call TRBJ2-4; TRBD1 aligns across 9 bases. This CDR3 region has 15 residues. From germline, CDR1 is SGHTA and CDR2 FQGTGA. The junction had 13 bases not matched to a gene; V was cut back by 1 base and J by 15 bases. The CDR3 sequence: CASSLSGDREGRRYF. The CDR3, as DNA: TGTGCCAGCAGCTTAAGTGGGGACAGGGAAGGCCGCCGGTACTTC.

The gene calls are TRBV4-1 and TRBJ2-1, with TRBD2 matching 8 bases. The CDR3 covers 15 residues. The junction had 5 bases not matched to a gene; V was cut back by 2 bases and J by 5 bases. Germline-derived CDR1 and CDR2 are MGHRA and YSYEKL. The CDR3 DNA reads as TGCGCCAGCAGCCAACAACTAGCGGAGCACAATGAGCAGTTCTTC. This sequence encodes CASSQQLAEHNEQFF.

The rearrangement uses TRBV2 and TRBJ1-1, with D possibly matching TRBD1 (6 bases). The germline V and J ends were trimmed by 7 bases and 4 bases, with 16 bases remaining between them. CDR3 size: 14 residues. Per germline, CDR1 SNHLY and CDR2 FYNNEI. The CDR3 DNA reads TGTGCCAGCACCCGAGCAGGGGAGGGCACTGAAGCTTTCTTT. Amino acids: CASTRAGEGTEAFF.

This rearrangement joins TRBV27 to TRBJ2-1, with TRBD2 as a possible D gene (6 bases). V lost 3 bases and J lost 10, with 13 bases in between. This CDR3 is 13 amino acids long. Germline CDR1 MNHEY, CDR2 SMNVEV (reference sequence). CDR3 DNA: TGTGCCAGCAGTTTCCAATCGGGACTCGAGCAGTTCTTC. This translates into CASSFQSGLEQFF.

The table lists this clone with a count of one. The V and J genes are TRBV2 and TRBJ1-4; 10 nucleotides line up with TRBD1. Germline-derived CDR1 and CDR2 are SNHLY and FYNNEI. J lost 6 bases, V lost 1 base, and 5 bases had no gene match. The CDR3 spans 16 residues. CDR3: CASSEDTGTGDEKLFF. CDR3 coding DNA: TGTGCCAGCAGTGAAGATACCGGGACAGGGGATGAAAAACTGTTTTTT.

The chain recombines TRBV7-9 with TRBJ1-2; D unresolved. CDR3 size: 14 residues. V lost 5 bases and J 8 bases, leaving 18 bases between the germline ends. From germline, CDR1 is SEHNR and CDR2 FQNEAQ (reference sequence). The CDR3: CASSTTAAGEGYTF. CDR3 sequence (DNA): TGTGCCAGCAGCACGACCGCGGCCGGGGAAGGCTACACCTTC.

The genes are TRBV7-6 and TRBJ2-1; 8 nucleotides line up with TRBD1. This CDR3 region has 14 residues. CDR1 SGHVS and CDR2 FNYEAQ come from the germline V gene. J gave up 7 bases and V 5 bases, and 7 bases lay outside the gene matches. This CDR3 is CASSLWTGLNEQFF. CDR3 nucleotides: TGTGCCAGCAGCCTATGGACAGGGCTGAATGAGCAGTTCTTC.

The rearrangement links TRBV11-3 to TRBJ2-3; 12 bases line up with TRBD2. The CDR3 runs 18 residues. Germline values: CDR1 SGHNT, CDR2 YENEEA. After removal of 1 base from V and 2 bases from J, the junction contained 7 bases not matched to a gene. This chain's CDR3 is CASSLGALAGGNTDTQYF. CDR3 DNA: TGTGCCAGCAGCTTAGGAGCACTAGCGGGAGGCAACACAGATACGCAGTATTTT.

The chain employs TRBV7-6 and TRBJ2-7, with D perhaps TRBD2 (6 bases). This CDR3 has 15 amino acids. In germline, CDR1 is SGHVS, CDR2 FNYEAQ. V shed 4 bases and J shed 5 bases, with 18 bases lying between them. DNA for the CDR3: TGTGCCAGCAGCTCCGCCGGCGGTGGGGGGAACGAGCAGTACTTC. Its protein product is CASSSAGGGGNEQYF.

The rearrangement links TRBV5-1 to TRBJ1-3, with D tentatively TRBD1 (6 bases). V was cut by 3 bases and J by 0 bases, with 7 bases left in between. From germline, CDR1 is SGHRS and CDR2 YFSETQ. The CDR3 is made up of 14 amino acids. The CDR3 spells CASSWTDSGNTIYF. The CDR3 DNA sequence: TGCGCCAGCAGCTGGACAGACTCTGGAAACACCATATATTTT.

The chain has TRBV27 and TRBJ1-2, with 8 bases lining up with TRBD1. V dropped 3 bases and J dropped 4; count of bases not matched to a gene: 10. The V gene's germline CDR1 is MNHEY and CDR2 SMNVEV (reference sequence). This CDR3 spans 16 amino acids. The CDR3 bases are TGTGCCAGCAGTTTCGCGGCGAGGACAGGGATCTATGGCTACACCTTC. This translates into CASSFAARTGIYGYTF.

V gene TRBV2 combines with J gene TRBJ1-1; 7 bases align to TRBD1. The junction had 11 bases not matched to a gene; V was cut back by 3 bases and J by 10 bases. CDR1 and CDR2 from the germline V gene are SNHLY and FYNNEI. CDR3 size: 14 residues. CDR3 DNA: TGTGCCAGCAGTGATTCATACAGGGGAGGTAGAGCTTTCTTT. It codes for CASSDSYRGGRAFF.

V is TRBV7-3 and J is TRBJ2-2; 7 nucleotides line up with TRBD1. Germline CDR1 is SGHTA and CDR2 is FQGTGA. Trimming took 4 bases from V and 3 from J; bases not matched to a gene: 8. The CDR3 loop spans 16 amino acids. Here the CDR3 reads CASSWTGTEDTGELFF. For the CDR3, the DNA is TGTGCCAGCAGCTGGACCGGGACAGAAGACACCGGGGAGCTGTTTTTT. The whole variable domain, remainder taken from reference TRBV7-3 and TRBJ2-2, is GAGVSQTPSNKVTEKGKYVELRCDPISGHTALYWYRQSLGQGPEFLIYFQGTGAADDSGLPNDRFFAVRPEGSVSTLKIQRTERGDSAVYLCASSWTGTEDTGELFFGEGSRLTVL.

The chain recombines TRBV6-5 with TRBJ1-1, with no clear D. CDR3 size: 15 residues. Germline loops: CDR1 MNHEY, CDR2 SVGAGI. Trimming pared 0 bases from V and 0 bases from J, leaving 8 bases between. CDR3 protein: CASSYSISMNTEAFF. The DNA of the CDR3 is TGTGCCAGCAGTTACTCGATTTCTATGAACACTGAAGCTTTCTTT.